Presented here are 24 T cell receptor beta chains from one specimen sequenced in a study of blood T cells in healthy people across ages (dated by TCRdb to the mid-2010s). Libraries were built with 5' RACE. Sequencing relied on an Illumina HiSeq 2500. The second PCR ran for roughly 6 to 11 cycles and used a J-beta primer mix along with a sample-barcoded 5' primer. Using fastp at Q25 and MiXCR, TCRdb reprocessed the public reads and kept productive beta chains. Each record represents a unique CDR3 protein, reported with the most common genes and DNA among its rows. The sample profile shows more than 1 million distinct CDR3 sequences; 40% to 45% of them were found once. The ten top clones hold 15% to 20% of the sample. The sample comprised blood. The receptors stem from a woman in her sixties or seventies in good health.

This clonotype appeared a few times. The V gene is TRBV7-8, the J gene TRBJ2-1; TRBD2 matches 14 bases. Germline values: CDR1 SGHVS, CDR2 FQNEAQ. This CDR3 is 16 amino acids long. Trimming at V came to 5 bases and at J to 7 bases, leaving 7 bases not matched to a gene. This chain's CDR3 is CASSPRLAGGVNEQFF. CDR3 DNA: TGTGCCAGCAGCCCCCGACTAGCGGGAGGGGTGAATGAGCAGTTCTTC.

The gene calls are TRBV20-1 and TRBJ2-1; TRBD2 agrees at 7 bases. Germline lookup yields CDR1 DFQATT and CDR2 SNEGSKA (reference sequence). This CDR3 has 14 residues. With V trimmed by 5 bases and J by 13 bases, 17 bases remained unmatched. The CDR3 is CSAPDTKSGKSQFF. CDR3 nucleotide sequence: TGCAGTGCTCCCGACACAAAGAGCGGGAAATCCCAGTTCTTC.

The sample holds a few counts of this clonotype. The chain carries TRBV9 and TRBJ2-3; D gene ambiguous. The V end was cut by 0 bases, the J end by 0 bases, with 8 bases between. Germline assignment: CDR1 SGDLS and CDR2 YYNGEE. This CDR3 region has 15 residues. The CDR3 loop reads CASSVVGKSTDTQYF. The CDR3 coding sequence is TGTGCCAGCAGCGTAGTAGGGAAGAGCACAGATACGCAGTATTTT.

Only a few counts were recorded for this clonotype. The rearrangement joins TRBV20-1 to TRBJ1-5; 7 positions match TRBD1. CDR3 length: 17 amino acids. J lost 2 bases, V lost 3 bases, and 13 bases had no gene match. Germline V gene lookup returns CDR1 DFQATT and CDR2 SNEGSKA (reference sequence). The CDR3 sequence is CSASPAQGSGGNQPQHF. The CDR3 DNA reads as TGCAGTGCTAGTCCTGCACAGGGGAGCGGCGGCAATCAGCCCCAGCATTTT.

This clonotype has just a few counts. This chain uses TRBV12-3 or TRBV12-4 with TRBJ2-3; 11 bases match TRBD2. The CDR3 is made up of 14 amino acids. J was trimmed by 10 bases and V by 6 bases; bases with no gene match: 9. CDR3 protein: CASRGTSGALAQYF. As DNA, the CDR3 is TGTGCCAGCAGAGGGACTAGCGGTGCCTTGGCGCAGTATTTT.

This clonotype was seen a few times. The chain recombines TRBV29-1 with TRBJ2-1; tentatively, D is TRBD1 (6 bases). V was shortened by 1 base and J by 2 bases, with 15 bases between the two germline ends. This CDR3 is built from 16 residues. Germline V gene sequence: CDR1 SQVTM, CDR2 ANQGSEA. DNA for the CDR3: TGCAGCGTTGAAGGAGAGGTACAGGGCGCCTACAATGAGCAGTTCTTC. It is translated as CSVEGEVQGAYNEQFF.

The V gene is TRBV12-3 or TRBV12-4, the J gene TRBJ2-7; D unclear. This CDR3 is 14 amino acids long. V shed 6 bases and J shed 2 bases, with 14 bases lying between them. The chain's CDR3 is CASRTTTVPYEQYF. CDR3 in DNA: TGTGCCAGCAGGACCACGACGGTGCCCTACGAGCAGTACTTC.

This clonotype came up a few times. The chain has TRBV27 and TRBJ1-2; a possible D gene is TRBD1 (5 bases). The CDR3 runs to 15 residues. Germline lookup yields CDR1 MNHEY and CDR2 SMNVEV (reference sequence). Trimming left V 8 bases short and J 5 bases short, with 21 bases between. CDR3 bases: TGTGCCAGCGCAACGACGGAGAAGGGACGTTATGGCTACACCTTC. Translated, it gives CASATTEKGRYGYTF.

The chain recombines TRBV20-1 with TRBJ2-6, with D hard to call. Germline-derived CDR1 and CDR2 are DFQATT and SNEGSKA (reference sequence). V dropped 3 bases and J dropped 4 bases, with 7 bases sitting between them. The CDR3 consists of 13 residues. The CDR3 DNA is TGCAGTGCTAGGCCTCCCGGGGCCAACGTCCTGACTTTC. It yields the protein CSARPPGANVLTF.

This chain uses TRBV27 with TRBJ2-1; TRBD1 matches 8 bases. Germline CDR1 and CDR2: MNHEY and SMNVEV (reference sequence). The CDR3 totals 15 residues. With 7 bases clipped from V and 4 bases from J, the junction kept 9 bases outside the gene matches. CDR3 in DNA: TGTGCCAGCAAGGAAAGGGACAGGCCATACAATGAGCAGTTCTTC. It yields the protein CASKERDRPYNEQFF.

V gene TRBV6-5 combines with J gene TRBJ1-1; D gene ambiguous. The CDR3 has 11 amino acids. The V end lost 6 bases, the J end lost 11 bases, and 13 bases lay between the germline ends. Germline CDR1 is MNHEY and CDR2 is SVGAGI. The CDR3 sequence: CASSFNFVAFF. The DNA of the CDR3 is TGTGCCAGCAGCTTCAATTTTGTTGCTTTCTTT.

This clonotype was observed many times. An end of the junction differs from the germline gene, which may be a read error. The chain is built from TRBV12-3 or TRBV12-4 and TRBJ1-2, with TRBD1 as a possible D gene (6 bases). The CDR3 extends over 13 amino acids. In DNA, the CDR3 is TGCGCCAGCAGCCCGGACAGATCCTATGGCTACACCTTC. Protein product: CASSPDRSYGYTF.

As regards this clonotype: A read error may account for a junction end that differs from germline. The CDR3 sequence: CASSPLVPGSSKTIQYF. The CDR3, as DNA: TGTGCCAGCAGCCCTCTGGTTCCGGGATCTTCCAAAACCATTCAGTACTTC. The chain joins TRBV2 to TRBJ2-4, with a weak D call TRBD2 (5 bases). The CDR3 totals 17 residues. Germline CDR1 reads SNHLY; CDR2 reads FYNNEI.

For this clonotype: Germline is not matched at one junction end, which may reflect a read error. V is TRBV29-1 and J is TRBJ2-7, with a tentative D call TRBD2 (6 bases). This CDR3 is built from 16 residues. Germline CDR1 reads SQVTM; CDR2 reads ANQGSEA. The CDR3, as DNA: TGCAGCGCTGAAACGGCGGGAAGTGGCCATGGCTACGAGCAGTACTTC. It specifies CSAETAGSGHGYEQYF.

This clonotype was detected only once. V and J are TRBV6-1 and TRBJ2-4, with 7 bases aligning to TRBD1. The J call may be in error: the DNA end matches TRBJ2-7 better. Germline values: CDR1 MNHNS, CDR2 SASEGT. This CDR3 has 17 amino acids. The CDR3 region is CASTFHLGGRQHYEQYF. The CDR3 bases are TGTGCCAGCACCTTCCATTTAGGGGGCAGGCAACACTACGAGCAGTACTTC.

The chain links TRBV11-2 to TRBJ2-3, with 8 bases lining up with TRBD2. The CDR3 totals 15 residues. V shed 4 bases and J 6 bases; nucleotides not matched to a gene: 9. Germline CDR1 SGHAT, CDR2 FQNNGV. CDR3 protein: CASSSGGGPSDTQYF. CDR3 DNA sequence: TGTGCCAGCAGCTCCGGGGGGGGGCCAAGCGATACGCAGTATTTT.

There are a few counts of this clonotype. V and J are TRBV6-5 and TRBJ2-5; D gene unclear. The CDR3 length is 13 residues. Germline CDR1 and CDR2: MNHEY and SVGAGI. Trimming removed 2 bases at V and 4 bases at J, with 8 bases between. Here the CDR3 DNA reads TGTGCCAGCAGTTACGAGGTGGGAGAGACCCAGTACTTC. Protein: CASSYEVGETQYF.

The rearrangement joins TRBV6-5 to TRBJ2-3; weak D call: TRBD2 (5 bases). Trimming stripped 7 bases from V and 2 bases from J, with 19 bases between. The germline CDR1 and CDR2 sequences are MNHEY and SVGAGI. The CDR3 totals 16 residues. CDR3 sequence reads: CASTSRTGFSTDTQYF. CDR3 nucleotides: TGTGCCAGCACCTCTCGGACGGGATTCTCCACAGATACGCAGTATTTT.

The chain links TRBV7-3 to TRBJ2-3, with 8 bases aligning to TRBD2. Trimming at V came to 4 bases and at J to 3 bases, leaving 15 bases not matched to a gene. The CDR3 covers 18 residues. Germline V gene data show CDR1 as SGHTA and CDR2 as FQGTGA. In DNA form, the CDR3 reads TGTGCCAGCAGCTCTCTAGGGGGGACTAGTGGAAAGACAGATACGCAGTATTTT. Translating it yields CASSSLGGTSGKTDTQYF. The full variable domain, with the rest looked up from reference TRBV7-3 and TRBJ2-3, is GAGVSQTPSNKVTEKGKYVELRCDPISGHTALYWYRQSLGQGPEFLIYFQGTGAADDSGLPNDRFFAVRPEGSVSTLKIQRTERGDSAVYLCASSSLGGTSGKTDTQYFGPGTRLTVL.

The chain combines TRBV29-1 with TRBJ1-5, with D uncertain. Germline CDR1 and CDR2: SQVTM and ANQGSEA. Between the trimmed V and J ends, which lost 2 bases and 2 bases, there was a span of 7 bases. CDR3 length: 13 residues. The CDR3 DNA is TGCAGCGTTGAAAGGGAACGCAATCAGCCCCAGCATTTT. Encoded protein: CSVERERNQPQHF. The full variable domain, completed using reference TRBV29-1 and TRBJ1-5, is SAVISQKPSRDICQRGTSLTIQCQVDSQVTMMFWYRQQPGQSLTLIATANQGSEATYESGFVIDKFPISRPNLTFSTLTVSNMSPEDSSIYLCSVERERNQPQHFGDGTRLSIL.

This clonotype was recorded a few times. The chain couples TRBV2 to TRBJ2-7, with TRBD2 matching 9 bases. The CDR3 totals 17 residues. The V and J ends lost 8 bases and 3 bases, in that order; junction bases with no gene match: 17. CDR1 and CDR2 from the germline V gene are SNHLY and FYNNEI. CDR3 protein: CASGRLGAGGSGYEQYF. In DNA, the CDR3 is TGTGCCAGCGGTCGGCTGGGAGCGGGAGGTTCGGGCTACGAGCAGTACTTC. Variable domain in full (rest from reference TRBV2 and TRBJ2-7): EPEVTQTPSHQVTQMGQEVILRCVPISNHLYFYWYRQILGQKVEFLVSFYNNEISEKSEIFDDQFSVERPDGSNFTLKIRSTKLEDSAMYFCASGRLGAGGSGYEQYFGPGTRLTVT.

The chain combines TRBV4-2 with TRBJ1-4; 7 nucleotides match TRBD1. J was trimmed by 8 bases and V by 4 bases; bases with no gene match: 16. CDR1 is LGHNA, CDR2 YNFKEQ, per germline. This CDR3 region has 17 residues. CDR3 sequence reads: CASSPRQGHTPSEKLFF. The CDR3, as DNA: TGTGCCAGCAGCCCACGACAGGGACACACCCCTAGCGAAAAACTGTTTTTT.

The chain carries TRBV20-1 and TRBJ2-1; a weak D match, TRBD2 (5 bases). Trimming shortened V by 5 bases and J by 4 bases, and 21 bases separated the two germline ends. This CDR3 spans 16 amino acids. CDR1 is DFQATT and CDR2 is SNEGSKA in the germline V gene (reference sequence). The CDR3 sequence is CSAQPRRVLPYNEQFF. The DNA of the CDR3 is TGCAGTGCTCAACCCCGGCGGGTGCTACCTTACAATGAGCAGTTCTTC.

This clonotype has at least ten counts. A much larger clone differs from this one at a single base, so this may be a read error. The chain uses TRBV29-1 and TRBJ2-1, with unresolved D. In germline, CDR1 is SQVTM, CDR2 ANQGSEA. Between the trimmed V and J ends, which lost 7 bases and 6 bases, there was a span of 13 bases. CDR3 length equals 12 residues. CDR3 bases: TGCAGCGCTTGCACGGCCAGCAATGAGCAGTTCTTC. It is translated as CSACTASNEQFF.